This TCR beta chain was identified during a study of shared clonotypes between healthy human individuals. Looked up from germline, CDR1 is MGHDK and CDR2 is SYGVNS. The CDR3 covers 16 residues. Trimming left V 1 base short and J 1 base short, with 13 bases between. The protocol was immunoSEQ multiplex PCR, while the TCRdb copy is restricted to in-frame clones and leaves out a portion. This sample carries approximately 1,000,000 clones, around 78% of them seen once, and the ten largest clones take 0.5% to 0.6%. The chain joins TRBV25-1 to TRBJ2-5, with D maybe TRBD1 (6 bases). The source is a man in his late teens or twenties in good health. Some clones in this sample may be carry-over from other donors' samples. Sequencing was carried out using memory CD4+ T cells from PBMCs. Subset indicated: CD45RA-negative fraction. CDR3 in amino acids: CASSELGQGLQETQYF. Here the CDR3 DNA reads TGTGCCAGCAGTGAATTAGGGCAGGGGCTCCAAGAGACCCAGTACTTC. The complete variable domain, with remaining parts taken from reference TRBV25-1 and TRBJ2-5, reads EADIYQTPRYLVIGTGKKITLECSQTMGHDKMYWYQQDPGMELHLIHYSYGVNSTEKGDLSSESTVSRIRTEHFPLTLESARPSHTSQYLCASSELGQGLQETQYFGPGTRLLVL.